The text below deals with one TCR beta chain. A read error is possible here, since a much larger clone lies one base away. In germline, CDR1 is MGHDK, CDR2 SYGVNS. V lost 4 bases and J lost 6; bases outside the gene matches: 8. This CDR3 contains 14 residues. The data stem from a study of tumor and adjacent non-tumor tissue in lung cancer. Whole-study context: Stage I to III disease affected approximately 11 men and a handful of women aged roughly 31 to 85.

Three rounds of nested PCR, following a modified ARM-PCR protocol, produced the TCRbeta library. TCRdb reprocessed the multiplex PCR reads with MiXCR, giving one entry per CDR3 protein. The sample comprises about 67,000 distinct CDR3 sequences, under 80% of which are singletons, and around 45% rests with the top ten. The template was RNA from unsorted bulk tissue. This non-tumor lung sample came from over 3 cm beyond the tumor edge. Sequenced input: distant non-tumor lung tissue. The clonotype was recovered from a man aged 55 to 69 with non-small cell lung cancer. The V call is TRBV25-1, the J call TRBJ1-2; TRBD1 aligns across 7 bases. CDR3 sequence reads: CASSGYPGGDGYTF. Written as DNA, the CDR3 is TGTGCCAGCAGTGGTTACCCAGGGGGGGATGGCTACACCTTC.